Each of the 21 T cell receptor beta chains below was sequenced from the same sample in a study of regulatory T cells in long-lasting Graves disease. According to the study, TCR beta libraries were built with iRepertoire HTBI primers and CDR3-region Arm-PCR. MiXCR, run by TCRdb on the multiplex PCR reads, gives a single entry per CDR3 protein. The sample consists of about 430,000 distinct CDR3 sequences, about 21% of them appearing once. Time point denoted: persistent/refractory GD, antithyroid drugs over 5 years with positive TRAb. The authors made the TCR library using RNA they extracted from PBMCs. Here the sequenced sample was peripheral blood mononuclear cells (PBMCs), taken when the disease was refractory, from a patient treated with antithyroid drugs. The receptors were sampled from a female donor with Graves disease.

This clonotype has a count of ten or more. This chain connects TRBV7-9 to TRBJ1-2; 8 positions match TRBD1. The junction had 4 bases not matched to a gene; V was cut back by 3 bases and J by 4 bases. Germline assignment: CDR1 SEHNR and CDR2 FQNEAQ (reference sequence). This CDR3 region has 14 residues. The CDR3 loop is CASSFGQGSYGYTF. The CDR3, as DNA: TGTGCCAGCAGCTTCGGACAGGGTAGCTATGGCTACACCTTC.

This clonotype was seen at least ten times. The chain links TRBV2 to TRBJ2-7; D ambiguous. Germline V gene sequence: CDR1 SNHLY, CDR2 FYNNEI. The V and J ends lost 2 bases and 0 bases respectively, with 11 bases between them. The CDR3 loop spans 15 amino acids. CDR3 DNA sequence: TGTGCCAGCAGTGAATCCCCAGGTAGCTCCTACGAGCAGTACTTC. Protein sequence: CASSESPGSSYEQYF.

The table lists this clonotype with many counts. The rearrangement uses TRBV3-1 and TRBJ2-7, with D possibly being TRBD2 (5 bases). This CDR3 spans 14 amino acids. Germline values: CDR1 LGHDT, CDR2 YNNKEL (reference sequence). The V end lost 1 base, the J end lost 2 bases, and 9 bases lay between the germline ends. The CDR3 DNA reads TGTGCCAGCAGCCAAGGAGGGATGACCTACGAGCAGTACTTC. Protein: CASSQGGMTYEQYF.

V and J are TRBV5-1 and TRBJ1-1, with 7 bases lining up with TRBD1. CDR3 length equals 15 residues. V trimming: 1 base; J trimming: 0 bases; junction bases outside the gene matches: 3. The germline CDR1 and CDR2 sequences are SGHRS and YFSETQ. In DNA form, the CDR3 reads TGCGCCAGCAGCTTGCCGACAGGGCTGAACACTGAAGCTTTCTTT. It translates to CASSLPTGLNTEAFF.

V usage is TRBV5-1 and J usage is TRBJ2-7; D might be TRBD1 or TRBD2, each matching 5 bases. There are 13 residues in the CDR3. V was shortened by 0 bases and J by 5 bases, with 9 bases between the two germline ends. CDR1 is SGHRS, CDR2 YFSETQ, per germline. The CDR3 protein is CASSLAGTHEQYF. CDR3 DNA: TGCGCCAGCAGCTTGGCCGGGACCCACGAGCAGTACTTC. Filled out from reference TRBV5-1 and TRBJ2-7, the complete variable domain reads KAGVTQTPRYLIKTRGQQVTLSCSPISGHRSVSWYQQTPGQGLQFLFEYFSETQRNKGNFPGRFSGRQFSNSRSEMNVSTLELGDSALYLCASSLAGTHEQYFGPGTRLTVT.

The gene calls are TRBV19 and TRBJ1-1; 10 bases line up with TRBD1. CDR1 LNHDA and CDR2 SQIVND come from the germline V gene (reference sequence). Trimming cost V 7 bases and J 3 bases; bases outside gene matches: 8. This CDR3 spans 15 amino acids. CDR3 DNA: TGTGCCAGTAAGAGACAGGGGGCGAGGGACACTGAAGCTTTCTTT. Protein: CASKRQGARDTEAFF. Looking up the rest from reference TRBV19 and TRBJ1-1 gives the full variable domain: DGGITQSPKYLFRKEGQNVTLSCEQNLNHDAMYWYRQDPGQGLRLIYYSQIVNDFQKGDIAEGYSVSREKKESFPLTVTSAQKNPTAFYLCASKRQGARDTEAFFGQGTRLTVV.

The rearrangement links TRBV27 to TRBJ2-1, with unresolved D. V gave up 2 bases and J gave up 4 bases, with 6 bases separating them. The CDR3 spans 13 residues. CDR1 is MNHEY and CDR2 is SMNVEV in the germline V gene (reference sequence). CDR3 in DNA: TGTGCCAGCAGTTTAGCAGAATACAATGAGCAGTTCTTC. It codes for CASSLAEYNEQFF.

The DNA of the CDR3 is TGTGCCAGCAGCGTCGGGCGGCTGTCTACGCAGTATTTT. Protein sequence: CASSVGRLSTQYF. The chain employs TRBV9 and TRBJ2-3; D not certain. The ends were cut back, 2 bases at V and 8 bases at J, with 12 bases in the middle. The CDR3 extends over 13 amino acids. Germline CDR1 and CDR2: SGDLS and YYNGEE.

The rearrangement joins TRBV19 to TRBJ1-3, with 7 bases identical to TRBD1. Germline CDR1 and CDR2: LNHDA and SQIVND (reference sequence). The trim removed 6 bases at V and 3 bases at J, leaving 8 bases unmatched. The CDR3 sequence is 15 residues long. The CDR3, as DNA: TGTGCCAGTAGAAGAACAGACAGGGATGGAAACACCATATATTTT. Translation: CASRRTDRDGNTIYF.

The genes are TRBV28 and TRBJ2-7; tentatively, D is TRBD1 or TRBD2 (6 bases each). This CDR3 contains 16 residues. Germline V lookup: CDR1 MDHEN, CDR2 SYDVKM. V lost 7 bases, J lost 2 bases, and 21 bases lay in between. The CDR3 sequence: CASTSEGGRVPYEQYF. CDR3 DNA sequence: TGTGCCAGCACCTCAGAGGGGGGAAGAGTTCCCTACGAGCAGTACTTC.

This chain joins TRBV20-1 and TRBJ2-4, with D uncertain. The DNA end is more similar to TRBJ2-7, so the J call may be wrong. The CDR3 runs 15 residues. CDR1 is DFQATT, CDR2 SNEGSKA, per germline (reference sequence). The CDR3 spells CSARPDKKSSYEQYF. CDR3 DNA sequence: TGCAGTGCTAGACCCGATAAAAAAAGCTCCTACGAGCAGTACTTC.

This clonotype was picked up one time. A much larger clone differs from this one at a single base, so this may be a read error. The CDR3 protein is CASTVGYSGNTQYF. The CDR3, as DNA: TGTGCCAGTACGGTGGGGTATTCGGGAAACACTCAGTACTTC. The rearrangement links TRBV19 to TRBJ2-4; D is perhaps TRBD2 (5 bases). The CDR3 totals 14 residues. Germline loops: CDR1 LNHDA, CDR2 SQIVND (reference sequence).

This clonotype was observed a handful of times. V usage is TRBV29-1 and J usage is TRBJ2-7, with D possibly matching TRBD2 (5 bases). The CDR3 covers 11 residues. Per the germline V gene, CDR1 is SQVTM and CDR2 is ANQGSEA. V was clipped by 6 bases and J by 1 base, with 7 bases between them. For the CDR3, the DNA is TGCAGCGTCCGCGGGTCCTACGAGCAGTACTTC. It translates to CSVRGSYEQYF.

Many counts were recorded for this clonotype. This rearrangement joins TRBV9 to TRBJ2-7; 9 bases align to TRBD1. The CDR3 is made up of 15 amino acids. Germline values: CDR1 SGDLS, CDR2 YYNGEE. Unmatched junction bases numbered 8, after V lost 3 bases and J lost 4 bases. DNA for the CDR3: TGTGCCAGCAGCGCCGAGGACAGGGGAGGGTACGAGCAGTACTTC. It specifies CASSAEDRGGYEQYF.

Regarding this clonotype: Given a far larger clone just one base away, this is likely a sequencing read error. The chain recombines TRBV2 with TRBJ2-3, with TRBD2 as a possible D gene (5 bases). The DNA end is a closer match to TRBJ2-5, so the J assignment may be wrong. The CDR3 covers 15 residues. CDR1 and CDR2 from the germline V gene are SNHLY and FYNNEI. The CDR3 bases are TGTGCCAGCAGTGATGATCTAGTGGGAGCAGAGACCCAGTACTTC. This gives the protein CASSDDLVGAETQYF.

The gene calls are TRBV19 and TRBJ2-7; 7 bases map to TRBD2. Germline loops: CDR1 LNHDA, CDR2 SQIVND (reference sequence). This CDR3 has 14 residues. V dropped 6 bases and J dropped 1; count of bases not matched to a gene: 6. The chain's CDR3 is CASRPAGTSYEQYF. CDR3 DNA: TGTGCCAGTAGACCAGCGGGAACTTCCTACGAGCAGTACTTC.

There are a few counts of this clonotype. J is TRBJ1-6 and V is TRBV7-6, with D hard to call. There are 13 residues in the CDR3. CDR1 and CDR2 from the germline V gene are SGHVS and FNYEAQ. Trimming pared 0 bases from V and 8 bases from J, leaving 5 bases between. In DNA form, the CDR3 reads TGTGCCAGCAGCTTAGCGGGCCATTCACCCCTCCACTTT. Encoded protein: CASSLAGHSPLHF.

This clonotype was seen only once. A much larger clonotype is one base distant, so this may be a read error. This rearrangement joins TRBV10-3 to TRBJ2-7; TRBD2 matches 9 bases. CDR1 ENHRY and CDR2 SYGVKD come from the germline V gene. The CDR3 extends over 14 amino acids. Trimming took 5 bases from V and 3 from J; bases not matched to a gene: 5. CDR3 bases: TGTGCCATCAGTCTTAGCGGGAGACTCTACGAGCAGTACTTC. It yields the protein CAISLSGRLYEQYF.

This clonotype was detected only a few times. The CDR3 here is CASSFNAGTGDVNEQFF. The CDR3 nucleotides are TGTGCCAGCAGTTTCAACGCCGGGACAGGAGACGTCAATGAGCAGTTCTTC. The J gene is TRBJ2-1, the V gene TRBV28; TRBD1 matches 8 bases. The germline V gene encodes CDR1 MDHEN and CDR2 SYDVKM. Trimming at V came to 3 bases and at J to 6 bases, leaving 13 bases not matched to a gene. CDR3 length: 17 residues.

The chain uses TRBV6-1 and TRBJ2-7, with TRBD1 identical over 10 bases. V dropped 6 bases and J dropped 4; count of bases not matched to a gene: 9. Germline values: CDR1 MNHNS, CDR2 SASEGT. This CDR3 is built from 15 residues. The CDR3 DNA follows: TGTGCCAGCAGACATATTGGGACAGGGGAGTACGAGCAGTACTTC. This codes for CASRHIGTGEYEQYF.

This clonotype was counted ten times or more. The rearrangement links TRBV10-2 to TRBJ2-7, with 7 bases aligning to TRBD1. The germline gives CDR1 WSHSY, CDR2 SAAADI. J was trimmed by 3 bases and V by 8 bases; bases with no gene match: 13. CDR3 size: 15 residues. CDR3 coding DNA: TGCGCCAGCTTGGGGCTATACTCAGGGGGCTACGAGCAGTACTTC. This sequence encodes CASLGLYSGGYEQYF.